This TCR beta chain was found in a study of cytomegalovirus exposure and HLA in healthy donors. As concerns this clone: The antigen is not known.

PCR employed 60 Vbeta and 13 Jbeta primers. Profiled with immunoSEQ multiplex PCR; TCRdb holds only in-frame clones, not every one. The table includes under 170,000 clones, around 79% detected once. The V segment lost 3 bases and the J segment 3 bases; nucleotides outside the gene matches: 8. The germline gives CDR1 LNHDA, CDR2 SQIVND (reference sequence). This CDR3 contains 15 residues. Broader study findings: The Asian-associated ancestry cluster reportedly had fewer N-insertions than the 666-donor mean in a later analysis. Overall, approximately 150 TCR beta chains were annotated as cytomegalovirus-associated. Later on, a genetic analysis was performed. It linked a missense variant in DCLRE1C with V- and J-gene trimming of TCR beta.

Material for sequencing was PBMCs. This TCR came from a man in his fifties in good health and CMV-seropositive. The chain employs TRBV19 and TRBJ2-7; 7 bases map to TRBD1. The chain's CDR3 is CASSIRTGQVYEQYF. The CDR3 region has the DNA TGTGCCAGTAGTATCCGGACAGGACAAGTCTACGAGCAGTACTTC.